The 23 T cell receptor beta chains below were found in one sample sequenced in a study of cytomegalovirus exposure and HLA in healthy donors. The primer mix had 60 Vbeta and 13 Jbeta primers. Some clones are missing from TCRdb's copy, which holds only in-frame ones; the method was immunoSEQ multiplex PCR. Its listing shows about 130,000 clones. Sequencing used PBMCs. The receptor source for this set is a man in his forties in good health and CMV-seronegative.

This chain joins TRBV30 and TRBJ2-2; 9 bases align to TRBD1. V was clipped by 2 bases and J by 0 bases; unmatched bases: 4. The germline V gene has CDR1 GTSNPN and CDR2 SVGIG (reference sequence). This CDR3 region has 16 residues. The CDR3 reads CAWSRDRGANTGELFF. The CDR3 nucleotides are TGTGCCTGGAGTAGAGACAGGGGGGCGAACACCGGGGAGCTGTTTTTT.

The gene calls are TRBV29-1 and TRBJ1-1, with D perhaps matching TRBD1 (5 bases). The V end was cut by 7 bases, the J end by 5 bases, with 17 bases between. Looked up from germline, CDR1 is SQVTM and CDR2 is ANQGSEA. This CDR3 spans 13 amino acids. CDR3 DNA sequence: TGCAGCGCGAGGGGAGGGGATGCGACTGAAGCTTTCTTT. Translation gives CSARGGDATEAFF. The variable domain in full, completed from reference TRBV29-1 and TRBJ1-1, reads SAVISQKPSRDICQRGTSLTIQCQVDSQVTMMFWYRQQPGQSLTLIATANQGSEATYESGFVIDKFPISRPNLTFSTLTVSNMSPEDSSIYLCSARGGDATEAFFGQGTRLTVV.

This rearrangement joins TRBV7-9 to TRBJ2-2, with 12 nucleotides matching TRBD2. The germline V gene has CDR1 SEHNR and CDR2 FQNEAQ (reference sequence). J lost 5 bases, V lost 5 bases, and 9 bases had no gene match. The CDR3 consists of 17 residues. The CDR3 loop is CASSSLPGLAGTGELFF. The DNA of the CDR3 is TGTGCCAGCAGCAGCTTGCCCGGACTAGCGGGGACCGGGGAGCTGTTTTTT.

In DNA form, the CDR3 reads TGTGCCAGCAGCCAAGTTGCAGGGGGCTCAGTCAAAAACATTCAGTACTTC. Its protein product is CASSQVAGGSVKNIQYF. V is TRBV4-2 and J is TRBJ2-4; 8 nucleotides line up with TRBD1. V dropped 1 base and J dropped 3; count of bases not matched to a gene: 8. This CDR3 has 17 residues. Germline V gene data show CDR1 as LGHNA and CDR2 as YNFKEQ.

As for this clone: One end of the junction fails to match germline, which may point to a read error. The sample holds other DNA sequences that translate to the same CDR3. The gene calls are TRBV29-1 and TRBJ1-2; a possible D gene is TRBD1 (5 bases). The CDR3 contains 11 residues. Germline V gene sequence: CDR1 SQVTM, CDR2 ANQGSEA. CDR3 sequence reads: CSAGGYYGYTF. As DNA, the CDR3 is TGTAGCGCCGGGGGGTACTATGGCTACACCTTC.

J is TRBJ2-7 and V is TRBV7-2, with 7 bases fitting TRBD1. The trim removed 7 bases at V and 2 bases at J, leaving 8 bases unmatched. Germline V gene sequence: CDR1 SGHTA, CDR2 FQGNSA. There are 14 residues in the CDR3. The CDR3 loop is CASTLTGLTYEQYF. In DNA, the CDR3 is TGTGCCAGCACCCTGACAGGGTTGACCTACGAGCAGTACTTC.

The rearrangement uses TRBV5-1 and TRBJ2-1; 7 bases match TRBD1. Per germline, CDR1 SGHRS and CDR2 YFSETQ. V lost 0 bases, J lost 7 bases, and 1 base stayed unmatched. The CDR3 has 13 amino acids. CDR3 nucleotides: TGCGCCAGCAGCTTGGCAGGGGGTAATGAGCAGTTCTTC. Translating gives CASSLAGGNEQFF.

CDR3 in DNA: TGTGCCATCAGTGGCATAGAGGGCTTCCAAGAGACCCAGTACTTC. This codes for CAISGIEGFQETQYF. This chain connects TRBV10-3 to TRBJ2-5, with D maybe TRBD2 (5 bases). V shed 4 bases and J shed 1 base, with 13 bases lying between them. Germline lookup yields CDR1 ENHRY and CDR2 SYGVKD. The CDR3 is made up of 15 amino acids.

The J gene is TRBJ2-1, the V gene TRBV19, with 9 bases aligning to TRBD2. The V segment lost 4 bases and the J segment 12 bases; nucleotides outside the gene matches: 10. This CDR3 has 14 amino acids. The germline V gene has CDR1 LNHDA and CDR2 SQIVND (reference sequence). CDR3 bases: TGTGCCAGTAGTAGCGTTAGCGGGAGCAGTGGGCAGTTCTTC. Its translation: CASSSVSGSSGQFF.

The chain links TRBV13 to TRBJ2-7; tentative D call: TRBD1 (8 bases). The germline gives CDR1 PRHDT, CDR2 FYEKMQ (reference sequence). CDR3 size: 15 residues. V was trimmed by 5 bases and J by 1 base, leaving 15 bases between them. The DNA for the CDR3 is TGTGCCAGCAGCCCCAGGGGGCGGGGGTCCTACGAGCAGTACTTC. This translates into CASSPRGRGSYEQYF.

The chain carries TRBV7-9 and TRBJ1-1; 12 bases are shared with TRBD1. Germline assignment: CDR1 SEHNR and CDR2 FQNEAQ (reference sequence). The CDR3 runs to 17 residues. The junction had 14 bases not matched to a gene; V was cut back by 5 bases and J by 7 bases. The CDR3 sequence: CASSTTTPGQGAGEAFF. The CDR3 nucleotides read TGTGCCAGCAGCACAACAACTCCGGGACAGGGGGCGGGTGAAGCTTTCTTT.

This chain joins TRBV6-1 and TRBJ2-4, with a weak D call TRBD1 (6 bases). The CDR3 has 13 amino acids. The V end was cut by 11 bases, the J end by 0 bases, with 11 bases between. The germline V gene encodes CDR1 MNHNS and CDR2 SASEGT. The CDR3 nucleotides are TGTGCCGGGACACTTTTAGCCAAAAACATTCAGTACTTC. Translated: CAGTLLAKNIQYF.

In nucleotides, the CDR3 is TGTGCCATCGCCGGGCAGGGAGGCACTGAAGCTTTCTTT. Translated, it gives CAIAGQGGTEAFF. The V call is TRBV10-3, the J call TRBJ1-1; perhaps TRBD1 as D (5 bases). Germline V gives CDR1 ENHRY, CDR2 SYGVKD. The length of the CDR3 is 13 residues. Trimming cost V 8 bases and J 4 bases, with 14 bases left between them.

The V gene is TRBV6-5, the J gene TRBJ2-3; D not resolved. The CDR3 loop spans 12 amino acids. Trimming took 6 bases from V and 2 from J, leaving 6 bases between them. The V gene's germline CDR1 is MNHEY and CDR2 SVGAGI. As DNA, the CDR3 is TGTGCCAGCAGCCGAGACACAGATACGCAGTATTTT. Its protein product is CASSRDTDTQYF.

The V and J genes are TRBV7-2 and TRBJ1-1, with D unclear. From germline, CDR1 is SGHTA and CDR2 FQGNSA. The V and J ends lost 5 bases and 1 base respectively, with 14 bases between them. There are 15 residues in the CDR3. This CDR3 reads CASSRTGKQNTEAFF. For the CDR3, the DNA is TGTGCCAGCAGCCGCACCGGGAAACAGAACACTGAAGCTTTCTTT.

The chain has TRBV5-1 and TRBJ2-6; 12 bases fit TRBD2. The germline gives CDR1 SGHRS, CDR2 YFSETQ. The CDR3 sequence is 20 residues long. V gave up 0 bases and J gave up 0 bases; unmatched junction bases: 7. CDR3 region: CASSLGGLAGTHSGANVLTF. The CDR3 DNA reads as TGCGCCAGCAGCTTGGGTGGACTAGCGGGGACACACTCTGGGGCCAACGTCCTGACTTTC.

The V and J genes are TRBV6-4 and TRBJ1-1; unclear D gene. Germline CDR1 and CDR2: MRHNA and SNTAGT. The CDR3 loop spans 13 amino acids. The V gene lost 6 bases and the J gene lost 1 base, with 9 bases spanning the gap. CDR3 DNA sequence: TGTGCCAGCAGCTTGTCAGGGAACACTGAAGCTTTCTTT. This codes for CASSLSGNTEAFF.

V and J are TRBV10-3 and TRBJ2-5, with D perhaps TRBD1 (6 bases). The V end was cut by 3 bases, the J end by 3 bases, with 26 bases between. CDR1 ENHRY and CDR2 SYGVKD come from the germline V gene. This CDR3 spans 19 amino acids. The CDR3 spells CAISDSGHQTPAQEETQYF. In DNA, the CDR3 is TGTGCCATCAGTGATTCGGGACACCAAACACCAGCCCAAGAAGAGACCCAGTACTTC.

This chain links TRBV4-3 with TRBJ2-4; the match to TRBD2 covers 7 bases. Unmatched junction bases numbered 12, after V lost 3 bases and J lost 10 bases. This CDR3 spans 15 amino acids. Germline V CDR1 and CDR2: LGHNA, YSLEER. CDR3 in amino acids: CASSQMGGGPSIQYF. The CDR3 DNA reads as TGCGCCAGCAGCCAGATGGGGGGAGGGCCCTCAATTCAGTACTTC.

The chain joins TRBV5-5 to TRBJ2-2; TRBD1 aligns across 12 bases. The CDR3 covers 19 residues. Germline CDR1 SGHKS, CDR2 YYEKEE (reference sequence). J was trimmed by 0 bases and V by 4 bases; bases with no gene match: 10. In nucleotides, the CDR3 is TGTGCCAGCAGCCCAACTCCGGGACAGGGGGCCGCGAACACCGGGGAGCTGTTTTTT. Amino acids: CASSPTPGQGAANTGELFF.

CDR3 in amino acids: CASSLDGPSGLYEQYF. In DNA, the CDR3 is TGCGCCAGCAGCTTGGATGGGCCTAGCGGACTATACGAGCAGTACTTC. This chain joins TRBV5-1 and TRBJ2-7, with TRBD2 matching 7 bases. Per germline, CDR1 SGHRS and CDR2 YFSETQ. This CDR3 has 16 amino acids. The V gene end was trimmed by 0 bases and the J gene end by 4 bases; junction bases not matched to a gene: 10.

J is TRBJ1-3 and V is TRBV28; D perhaps matches TRBD1 (5 bases). The CDR3 is 15 residues long. Germline values: CDR1 MDHEN, CDR2 SYDVKM. V lost 6 bases to trimming and J lost 2 bases, with 14 bases between them. The chain's CDR3 is CASSYGRVAGNTIYF. For the CDR3, the DNA is TGTGCCAGCAGCTACGGCAGGGTGGCTGGAAACACCATATATTTT.

CDR3 region: CASSPPVGRGNQETQYF. For the CDR3, the DNA is TGTGCCAGCTCACCACCCGTAGGGCGCGGGAACCAAGAGACCCAGTACTTC. V gene TRBV18 combines with J gene TRBJ2-5; the D gene is possibly TRBD2 (6 bases). The CDR3 is 17 amino acids. Trimming cost V 0 bases and J 0 bases, with 14 bases left between them. Germline CDR1 reads KGHSH; CDR2 reads LQKENI. Together with reference TRBV18 and TRBJ2-5, the CDR3 gives the full variable domain: NAGVMQNPRHLVRRRGQEARLRCSPMKGHSHVYWYRQLPEEGLKFMVYLQKENIIDESGMPKERFSAEFPKEGPSILRIQQVVRGDSAAYFCASSPPVGRGNQETQYFGPGTRLLVL.